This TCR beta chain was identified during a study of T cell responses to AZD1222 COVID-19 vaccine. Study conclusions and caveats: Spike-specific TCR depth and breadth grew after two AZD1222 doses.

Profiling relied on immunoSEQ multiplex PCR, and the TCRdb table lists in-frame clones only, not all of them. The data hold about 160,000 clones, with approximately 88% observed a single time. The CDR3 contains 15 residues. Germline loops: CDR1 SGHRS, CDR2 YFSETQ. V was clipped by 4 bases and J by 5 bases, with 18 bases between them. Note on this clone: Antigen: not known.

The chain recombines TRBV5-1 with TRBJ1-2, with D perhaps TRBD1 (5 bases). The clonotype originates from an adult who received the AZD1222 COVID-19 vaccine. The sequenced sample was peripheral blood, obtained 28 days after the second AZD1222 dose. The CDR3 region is CASSLRSGTQYGYTF. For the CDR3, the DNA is TGCGCCAGCAGCCTAAGATCGGGGACTCAATATGGCTACACCTTC.